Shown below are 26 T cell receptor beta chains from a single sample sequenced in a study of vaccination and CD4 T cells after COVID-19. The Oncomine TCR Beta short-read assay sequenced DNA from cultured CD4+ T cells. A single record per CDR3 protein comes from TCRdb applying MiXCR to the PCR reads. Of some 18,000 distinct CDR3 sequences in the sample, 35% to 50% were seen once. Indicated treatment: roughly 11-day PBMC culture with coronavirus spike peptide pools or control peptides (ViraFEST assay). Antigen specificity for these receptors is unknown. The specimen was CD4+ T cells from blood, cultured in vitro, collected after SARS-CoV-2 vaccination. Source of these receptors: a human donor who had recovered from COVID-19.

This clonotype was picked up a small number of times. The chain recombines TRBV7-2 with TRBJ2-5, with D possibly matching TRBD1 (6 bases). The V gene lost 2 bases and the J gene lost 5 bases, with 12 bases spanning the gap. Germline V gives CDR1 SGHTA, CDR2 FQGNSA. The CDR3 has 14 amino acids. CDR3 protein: CASSLYGQRETQYF. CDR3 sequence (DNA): TGTGCCAGCAGCTTATACGGACAGAGGGAGACCCAGTACTTC. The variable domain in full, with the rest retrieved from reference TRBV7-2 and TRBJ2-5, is GAGVSQSPSNKVTEKGKDVELRCDPISGHTALYWYRQSLGQGLEFLIYFQGNSAPDKSGLPSDRFSAERTGGSVSTLTIQRTQQEDSAVYLCASSLYGQRETQYFGPGTRLLVL.

The CDR3 here is CASDMGTNTEAFF. The CDR3 bases are TGTGCCAGCGATATGGGGACGAACACTGAAGCTTTCTTT. V gene TRBV2 combines with J gene TRBJ1-1; the D gene is possibly TRBD1 (5 bases). In germline, CDR1 is SNHLY, CDR2 FYNNEI. This CDR3 has 13 amino acids. The V gene lost 8 bases and the J gene lost 1 base, with 11 bases spanning the gap.

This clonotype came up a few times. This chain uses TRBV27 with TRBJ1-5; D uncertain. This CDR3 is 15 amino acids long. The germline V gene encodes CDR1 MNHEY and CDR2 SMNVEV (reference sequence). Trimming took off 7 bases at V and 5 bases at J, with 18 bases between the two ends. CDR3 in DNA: TGTGCCAGCATGAAACACATCGGCCGGGATCAGCCCCAGCATTTT. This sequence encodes CASMKHIGRDQPQHF.

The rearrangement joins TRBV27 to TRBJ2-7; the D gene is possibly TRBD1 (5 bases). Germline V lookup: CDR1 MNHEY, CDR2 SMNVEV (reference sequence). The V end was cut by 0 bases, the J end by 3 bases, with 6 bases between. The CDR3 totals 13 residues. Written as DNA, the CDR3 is TGTGCCAGCAGTTTATCCCAGGGCTACGAGCAGTACTTC. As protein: CASSLSQGYEQYF.

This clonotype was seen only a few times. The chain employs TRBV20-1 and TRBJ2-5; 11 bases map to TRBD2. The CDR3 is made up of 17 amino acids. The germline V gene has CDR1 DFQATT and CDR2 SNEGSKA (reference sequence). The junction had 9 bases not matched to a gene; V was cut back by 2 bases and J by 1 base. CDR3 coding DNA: TGCAGTGCTAGAATTATGTTAGCGGGAGGGAGCCAAGAGACCCAGTACTTC. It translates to CSARIMLAGGSQETQYF.

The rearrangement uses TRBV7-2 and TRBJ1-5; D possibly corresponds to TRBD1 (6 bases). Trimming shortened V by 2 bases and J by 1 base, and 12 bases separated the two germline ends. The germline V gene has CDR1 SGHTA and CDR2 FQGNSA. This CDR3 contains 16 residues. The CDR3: CASSLWGPPSNQPQHF. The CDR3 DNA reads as TGTGCCAGCAGCTTATGGGGGCCTCCGAGCAATCAGCCCCAGCATTTT.

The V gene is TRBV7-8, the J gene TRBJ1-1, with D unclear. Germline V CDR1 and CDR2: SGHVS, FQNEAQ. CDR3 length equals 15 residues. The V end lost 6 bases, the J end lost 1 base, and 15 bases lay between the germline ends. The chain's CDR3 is CASRPQRRTNTEAFF. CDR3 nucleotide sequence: TGTGCCAGCAGACCCCAACGGCGGACGAACACTGAAGCTTTCTTT.

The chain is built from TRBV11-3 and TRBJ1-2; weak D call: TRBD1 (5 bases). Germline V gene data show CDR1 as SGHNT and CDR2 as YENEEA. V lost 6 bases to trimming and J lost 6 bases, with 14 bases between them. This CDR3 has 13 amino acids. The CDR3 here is CASRGAGTHGYTF. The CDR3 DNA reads TGTGCCAGCAGAGGGGCGGGGACCCATGGCTACACCTTC.

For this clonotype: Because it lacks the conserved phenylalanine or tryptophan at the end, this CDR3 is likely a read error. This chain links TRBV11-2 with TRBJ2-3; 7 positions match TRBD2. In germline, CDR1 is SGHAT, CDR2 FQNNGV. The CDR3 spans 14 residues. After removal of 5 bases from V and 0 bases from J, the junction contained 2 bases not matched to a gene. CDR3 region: CASSLAASTDTQYL. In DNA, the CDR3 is TGTGCCAGCAGCCTAGCGGCTAGCACAGATACGCAGTATCTT.

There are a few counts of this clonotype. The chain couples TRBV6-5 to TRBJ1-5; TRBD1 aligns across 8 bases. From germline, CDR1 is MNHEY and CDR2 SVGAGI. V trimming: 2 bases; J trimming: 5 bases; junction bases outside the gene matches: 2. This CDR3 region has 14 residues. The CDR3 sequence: CASSYVTGDQPQHF. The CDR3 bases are TGTGCCAGCAGTTACGTGACAGGGGATCAGCCCCAGCATTTT.

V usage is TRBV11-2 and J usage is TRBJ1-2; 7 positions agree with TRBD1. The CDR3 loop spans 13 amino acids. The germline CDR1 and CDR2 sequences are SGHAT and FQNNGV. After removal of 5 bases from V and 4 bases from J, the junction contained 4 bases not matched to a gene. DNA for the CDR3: TGTGCCAGCAGCCCAGACAGGGTCTATGGCTACACCTTC. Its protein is CASSPDRVYGYTF.

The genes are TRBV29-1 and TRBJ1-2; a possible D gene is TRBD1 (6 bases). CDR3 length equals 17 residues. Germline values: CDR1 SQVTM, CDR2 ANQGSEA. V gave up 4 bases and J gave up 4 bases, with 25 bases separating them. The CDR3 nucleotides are TGCAGCGTTGTTCGTCAACAGGGTCTCGGTCATGGCTATGGCTACACCTTC. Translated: CSVVRQQGLGHGYGYTF.

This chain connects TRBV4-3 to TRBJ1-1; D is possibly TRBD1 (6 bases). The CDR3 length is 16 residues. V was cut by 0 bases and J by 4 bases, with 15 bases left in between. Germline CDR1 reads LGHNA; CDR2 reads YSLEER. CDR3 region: CASSQEVAGAGTEAFF. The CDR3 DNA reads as TGCGCCAGCAGCCAAGAAGTGGCGGGGGCGGGCACTGAAGCTTTCTTT.

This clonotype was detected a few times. CDR3 coding DNA: TGTGCCAGCAGAGGGACGGCGAACACTGAAGCTTTCTTT. This sequence encodes CASRGTANTEAFF. This chain connects TRBV6-2 or TRBV6-3 to TRBJ1-1, with D perhaps TRBD1 (5 bases). CDR3 length equals 13 residues. From germline, CDR1 is MNHEY and CDR2 SVGEGT. The V end lost 6 bases, the J end lost 1 base, and 9 bases lay between the germline ends.

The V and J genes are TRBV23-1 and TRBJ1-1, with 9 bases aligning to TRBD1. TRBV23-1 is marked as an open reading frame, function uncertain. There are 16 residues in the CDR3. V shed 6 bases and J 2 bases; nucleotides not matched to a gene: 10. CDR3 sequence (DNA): TGCGCCAGCAGAGACCCTACAGGGGGCCCTAACACTGAAGCTTTCTTT. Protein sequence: CASRDPTGGPNTEAFF.

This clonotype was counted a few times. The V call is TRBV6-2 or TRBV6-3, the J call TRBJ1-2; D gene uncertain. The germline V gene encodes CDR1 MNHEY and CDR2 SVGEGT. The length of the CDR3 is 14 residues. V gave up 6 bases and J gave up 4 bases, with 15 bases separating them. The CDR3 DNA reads TGTGCCAGCAGCTATAACGGATTCGGCTATGGCTACACCTTC. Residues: CASSYNGFGYGYTF.

The CDR3 region has the DNA TGTGCCAGCAGTTACTTCTCGGTGGGCACTGAAGCTTTCTTT. This translates into CASSYFSVGTEAFF. The chain recombines TRBV6-5 with TRBJ1-1, with D unresolved. This CDR3 has 14 residues. With 1 base removed from V and 4 bases from J, the gap between germline ends came to 10 bases. Germline V gives CDR1 MNHEY, CDR2 SVGAGI.

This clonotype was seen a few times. In nucleotides, the CDR3 is TGCAGTGCTAGAGTGGGTCCGACCCAGTACTTC. Protein: CSARVGPTQYF. The rearrangement joins TRBV20-1 to TRBJ2-5; D uncertain. CDR1 and CDR2 from the germline V gene are DFQATT and SNEGSKA (reference sequence). Trimming stripped 1 base from V and 7 bases from J, with 7 bases between. CDR3 length: 11 residues.

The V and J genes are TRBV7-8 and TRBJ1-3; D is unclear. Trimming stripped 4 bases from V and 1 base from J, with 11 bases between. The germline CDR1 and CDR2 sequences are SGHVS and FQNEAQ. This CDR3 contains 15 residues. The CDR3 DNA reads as TGTGCCAGCAGCTCGACTGGCATATCTGGAAACACCATATATTTT. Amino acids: CASSSTGISGNTIYF.

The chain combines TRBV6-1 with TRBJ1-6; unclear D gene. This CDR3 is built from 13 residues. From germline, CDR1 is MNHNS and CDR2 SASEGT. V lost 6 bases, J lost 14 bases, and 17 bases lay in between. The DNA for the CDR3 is TGTGCCAGCAGCACACGGCCGGGAAGGGCCCTCCACTTT. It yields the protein CASSTRPGRALHF.

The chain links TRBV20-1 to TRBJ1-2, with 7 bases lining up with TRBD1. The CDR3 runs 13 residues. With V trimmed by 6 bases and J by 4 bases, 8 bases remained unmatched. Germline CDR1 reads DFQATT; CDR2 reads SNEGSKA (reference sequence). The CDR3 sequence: CSADRTGTYGYTF. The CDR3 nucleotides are TGCAGTGCCGACAGGACAGGCACCTATGGCTACACCTTC.

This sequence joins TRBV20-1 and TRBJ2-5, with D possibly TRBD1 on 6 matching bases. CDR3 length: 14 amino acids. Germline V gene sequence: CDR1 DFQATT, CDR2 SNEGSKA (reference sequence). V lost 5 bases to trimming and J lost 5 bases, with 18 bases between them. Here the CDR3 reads CSAPGTPNSETQYF. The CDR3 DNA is TGCAGTGCTCCCGGGACACCGAATTCTGAGACCCAGTACTTC.

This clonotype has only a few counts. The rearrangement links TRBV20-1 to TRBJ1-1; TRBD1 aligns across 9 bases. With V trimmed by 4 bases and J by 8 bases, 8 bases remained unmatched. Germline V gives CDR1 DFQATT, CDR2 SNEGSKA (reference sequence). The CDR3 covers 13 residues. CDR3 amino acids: CSATKGGTGEAFF. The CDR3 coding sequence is TGCAGTGCTACCAAAGGGGGGACAGGGGAAGCTTTCTTT.

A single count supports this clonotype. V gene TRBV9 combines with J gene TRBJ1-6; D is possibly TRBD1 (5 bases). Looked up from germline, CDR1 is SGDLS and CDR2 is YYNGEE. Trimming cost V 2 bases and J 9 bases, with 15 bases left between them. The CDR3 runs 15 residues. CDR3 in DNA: TGTGCCAGCAGCGTTAACGACCGGCAGGGTTCACCCCTCCACTTT. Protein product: CASSVNDRQGSPLHF.

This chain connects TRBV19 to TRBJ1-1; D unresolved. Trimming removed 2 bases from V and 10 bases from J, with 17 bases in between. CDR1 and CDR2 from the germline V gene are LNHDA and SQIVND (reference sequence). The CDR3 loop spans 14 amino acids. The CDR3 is CASSIIGGSLGAFF. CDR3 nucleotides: TGTGCCAGTAGTATAATTGGTGGGTCCCTCGGAGCTTTCTTT.

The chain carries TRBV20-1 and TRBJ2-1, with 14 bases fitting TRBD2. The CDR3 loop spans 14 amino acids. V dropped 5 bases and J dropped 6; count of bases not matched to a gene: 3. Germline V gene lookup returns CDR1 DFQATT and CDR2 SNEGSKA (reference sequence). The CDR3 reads CSAGTSGGPNEQFF. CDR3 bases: TGCAGTGCTGGGACTAGCGGGGGCCCCAATGAGCAGTTCTTC.